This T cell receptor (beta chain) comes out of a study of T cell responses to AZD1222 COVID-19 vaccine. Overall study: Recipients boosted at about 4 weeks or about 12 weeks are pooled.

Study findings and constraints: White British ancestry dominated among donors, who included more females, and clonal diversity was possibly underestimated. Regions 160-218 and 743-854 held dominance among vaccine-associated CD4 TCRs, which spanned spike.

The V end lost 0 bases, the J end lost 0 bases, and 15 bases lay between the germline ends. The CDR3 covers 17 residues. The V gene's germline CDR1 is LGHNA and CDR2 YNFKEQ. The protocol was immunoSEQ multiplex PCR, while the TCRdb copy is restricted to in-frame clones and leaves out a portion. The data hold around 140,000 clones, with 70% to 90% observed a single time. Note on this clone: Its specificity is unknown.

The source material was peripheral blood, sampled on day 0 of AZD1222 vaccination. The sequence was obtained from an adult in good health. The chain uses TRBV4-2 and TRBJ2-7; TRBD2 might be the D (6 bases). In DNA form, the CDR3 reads TGTGCCAGCAGCCAAGATCGGGGTAGCGGCCTCTCCTACGAGCAGTACTTC. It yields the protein CASSQDRGSGLSYEQYF.